A single sample is the source of the 4 T cell receptor beta chains below, sequenced in a study of CD4 T cells in relation to SARS-CoV-2 and coronaviruses. CD4+ T cells from unexposed donors were obtained before the COVID-19 pandemic (2011-2018). CD4+ T cells were isolated from the cells after more than nine days of culture. These receptors' targets are unknown. Data came from immunoSEQ multiplex PCR; TCRdb stores just in-frame clones and leaves some out. In the table there are some 21,000 clones, 74% of which are singletons. The sample comprised CD4+ T cells from PBMCs, cultured in vitro. The receptors stem from a human donor in good health.

This clone was seen once. This chain uses TRBV7-2 with TRBJ2-7; D not certain. Germline CDR1 and CDR2: SGHTA and FQGNSA. The CDR3 totals 13 residues. Trimming removed 5 bases at V and 2 bases at J, with 10 bases between. The CDR3 loop reads CASSPRFAYEQYF. As DNA, the CDR3 is TGTGCCAGCAGCCCGCGTTTCGCCTACGAGCAGTACTTC. The complete variable domain, with remaining parts taken from reference TRBV7-2 and TRBJ2-7, reads GAGVSQSPSNKVTEKGKDVELRCDPISGHTALYWYRQSLGQGLEFLIYFQGNSAPDKSGLPSDRFSAERTGGSVSTLTIQRTQQEDSAVYLCASSPRFAYEQYFGPGTRLTVT.

This chain uses TRBV6-2 or TRBV6-3 with TRBJ2-2, with 9 bases aligning to TRBD2. The germline gives CDR1 MNHEY, CDR2 SVGEGT. Trimming at V came to 5 bases and at J to 5 bases, leaving 12 bases not matched to a gene. The CDR3 loop spans 17 amino acids. For the CDR3, the DNA is TGTGCCAGCAGTGGGAGACTAGCGGCGCCGCGGACCGGGGAGCTGTTTTTT. It translates to CASSGRLAAPRTGELFF.

This chain joins TRBV28 and TRBJ2-3, with D tentatively TRBD2 (6 bases). Germline V CDR1 and CDR2: MDHEN, SYDVKM. The CDR3 runs to 15 residues. V was shortened by 8 bases and J by 1 base, with 16 bases between the two germline ends. CDR3 in amino acids: CASLVGGGGTDTQYF. The CDR3 nucleotides read TGTGCCAGCCTGGTTGGCGGAGGGGGCACAGATACGCAGTATTTT.

This chain joins TRBV9 and TRBJ2-3, with 10 positions matching TRBD2. The V and J ends lost 0 bases and 5 bases, in that order; junction bases with no gene match: 6. Looked up from germline, CDR1 is SGDLS and CDR2 is YYNGEE. This CDR3 has 16 residues. The CDR3 sequence is CASSVGLAGEVDTQYF. For the CDR3, the DNA is TGTGCCAGCAGCGTAGGGCTAGCGGGAGAGGTAGATACGCAGTATTTT.